A selection of T cell receptor beta chains follows, all from one sample in a study of blood T cell repertoires in COVID-19. Assay: immunoSEQ multiplex PCR; the TCRdb copy retains only in-frame clones and omits some. The table includes around 280,000 clones, approximately 83% detected once. The sequenced material came from peripheral blood. The receptors originated from a woman aged 25 to 45 who had recovered from COVID-19. Each CDR3 is given with its conserved first and last residue. A D gene is named only where the DNA matches it firmly. For some rows the clone size is stated as once, few or many, or as a class when expanded; others skip it.

>TRBV7-3|-|TRBD1|TRBJ1-6
CASSRQGYNSPLHF
TGTGCCAGCAGCCGACAGGGGTATAATTCACCCCTCCACTTT
>TRBV5-5|-|-|TRBJ1-1
CASSQDGGTEAFF
TGTGCCAGCAGCCAAGATGGGGGGACTGAAGCTTTCTTT
>TRBV27|-|TRBD1|TRBJ1-1
CASSLWTGAGTEAFF
TGTGCCAGCAGTCTATGGACAGGGGCGGGAACTGAAGCTTTCTTT
>TRBV11-2|-|TRBD1|TRBJ2-2
CASSAVTGDTGELFF
TGTGCCAGCAGCGCCGTCACAGGGGACACCGGGGAGCTGTTTTTT
>TRBV10-3|-|TRBD1|TRBJ1-1
CATLGNRGRVGNTEAFF
TGTGCCACCCTAGGAAACAGGGGCCGGGTGGGAAACACTGAAGCTTTCTTT
>TRBV2|-|-|TRBJ1-5
CASSESQAYNQPQHF
TGTGCCAGCAGTGAGAGCCAGGCGTACAATCAGCCCCAGCATTTT
>TRBV19|-|TRBD1|TRBJ2-7
CACSQEPGQNYEQYF
TGTGCCTGCTCCCAGGAACCGGGACAGAACTACGAGCAGTACTTC
>TRBV12-3/TRBV12-4|-|-|TRBJ2-5
CASGTGREETQYF
TGTGCCAGCGGAACAGGCCGAGAAGAGACCCAGTACTTC
>TRBV7-2|-|-|TRBJ2-7
CASSLILGGGEQYF
TGTGCCAGCAGCTTAATCCTGGGAGGAGGAGAGCAGTACTTC
>TRBV5-5|-|-|TRBJ2-1
CASSFRLSYNEQFF
TGTGCCAGCAGCTTCCGTTTATCCTACAATGAGCAGTTCTTC
>TRBV21-1|-|-|TRBJ2-1
CASSKRQGGYNEQFF
TGTGCCAGCAGCAAAAGACAGGGGGGGTACAATGAGCAGTTCTTC
>TRBV19|-|-|TRBJ2-7
CASSTQGSHEQYF
TGTGCCAGTAGCACCCAGGGGTCCCACGAGCAGTACTTC
>TRBV3-1/TRBV3-2|-|TRBD2|TRBJ2-2
CASSHLAGGRTGELFF
TGTGCCAGCAGCCACCTAGCGGGGGGACGCACCGGGGAGCTGTTTTTT
>TRBV7-8|-|-|TRBJ2-1
CASSLAGAGGYNEQFF
TGTGCCAGCAGCTTAGCGGGGGCAGGGGGGTACAATGAGCAGTTCTTC
>TRBV30|-|-|TRBJ2-3
CAWTAGRGTQYF
TGTGCCTGGACCGCCGGTCGGGGAACGCAGTATTTT
>TRBV7-9|once|-|TRBJ1-5
CASSAGTLQPQHF
TGTGCCAGCAGCGCCGGGACTCTTCAGCCCCAGCATTTT
>TRBV10-3|-|TRBD1|TRBJ2-1
CAIKGTGAYNEQFF
TGTGCCATCAAGGGGACAGGGGCCTACAATGAGCAGTTCTTC
>TRBV15|-|-|TRBJ2-7
CATSRGEGYEQYF
TGTGCCACCAGCAGAGGTGAGGGCTACGAGCAGTACTTC
>TRBV6-5|-|-|TRBJ2-7
CASSTNPGDFYEQYF
TGTGCCAGCAGTACTAACCCAGGGGATTTCTACGAGCAGTACTTC
>TRBV10-3|-|-|TRBJ2-7
CAISESWGSNRPDEQYF
TGTGCCATCAGTGAGTCGTGGGGCTCCAACCGACCGGACGAGCAGTACTTC
>TRBV5-6|-|-|TRBJ1-6
CASSLPGNSPLHF
TGTGCCAGCAGTCTGCCAGGCAATTCACCCCTCCACTTT
>TRBV9|-|TRBD2|TRBJ2-7
CASSVDGGSSYEQYF
TGTGCCAGCAGCGTAGATGGCGGGAGCTCCTACGAGCAGTACTTC
>TRBV19|-|-|TRBJ2-7
CASSIAGSSYEQYF
TGTGCCAGTAGTATAGCTGGGAGCTCCTACGAGCAGTACTTC
>TRBV29-1|-|-|TRBJ2-3
CSVRYRDGTDTQYF
TGCAGCGTGCGATACAGGGATGGGACAGATACGCAGTATTTT
>TRBV6-6|-|TRBD2|TRBJ2-1
CASRGRVYNEQFF
TGTGCCAGCAGGGGGAGGGTCTACAATGAGCAGTTCTTC
>TRBV28|-|-|TRBJ2-3
CASSPYQVGTDTQYF
TGTGCCAGCAGCCCCTATCAGGTGGGCACAGATACGCAGTATTTT
>TRBV11-1|-|-|TRBJ1-5
CASSLRGPLLQHF
TGTGCCAGCAGCCTCAGGGGCCCCCTACTCCAGCATTTT
>TRBV5-1|-|TRBD1|TRBJ1-6
CASSLGQGLSLHF
TGCGCCAGCAGCTTGGGACAGGGTTTATCCCTCCACTTT
>TRBV27|-|TRBD2|TRBJ2-1
CASSHGTSGPPRNEQFF
TGTGCCAGCAGTCACGGGACTAGCGGGCCCCCGAGGAATGAGCAGTTCTTC
>TRBV10-3|-|-|TRBJ1-6
CAIRGGRGIGDSPLHF
TGTGCCATCAGGGGGGGGCGAGGCATAGGGGATTCACCCCTCCACTTT
>TRBV27|-|-|TRBJ2-7
CASSPGYEQYF
TGTGCCAGCAGTCCGGGTTACGAGCAGTACTTC
>TRBV28|-|TRBD1|TRBJ2-1
CASSQPGTGVNEQFF
TGTGCCAGCAGTCAACCCGGGACAGGGGTAAATGAGCAGTTCTTC
>TRBV5-6|-|TRBD2|TRBJ2-2
CASSTRLAGDTGELFF
TGTGCCAGCAGCACCAGACTAGCGGGAGACACCGGGGAGCTGTTTTTT
>TRBV30|few|-|TRBJ2-1
CAWTFGGNSYNEQFF
TGTGCCTGGACTTTTGGGGGGAACTCCTACAATGAGCAGTTCTTC
>TRBV18|-|-|TRBJ1-5
CASSKDSQNQPQHF
TGTGCCAGCTCCAAAGACAGTCAAAATCAGCCCCAGCATTTT
>TRBV4-1|-|-|TRBJ2-7
CASSQGPMGNEQYF
TGCGCCAGCAGCCAAGGTCCTATGGGCAACGAGCAGTACTTC
>TRBV6-5|-|TRBD1|TRBJ1-5
CASSSRGFGQPQHF
TGTGCCAGCAGTTCCAGGGGGTTTGGACAGCCCCAGCATTTT
>TRBV5-4|-|TRBD2|TRBJ2-3
CASRGRTSGGADTQYF
TGTGCCAGCAGGGGCCGGACTAGCGGGGGGGCAGATACGCAGTATTTT
>TRBV11-3|-|-|TRBJ2-7
CASSAGGPSYEQYF
TGTGCCAGCAGCGCTGGTGGGCCTTCCTACGAGCAGTACTTC
>TRBV4-1|-|-|TRBJ1-1
CASSQPGGSDTEAFF
TGCGCCAGCAGCCAACCCGGGGGATCGGACACTGAAGCTTTCTTT
>TRBV10-1|few|-|TRBJ2-1
CASSDSSYNEQFF
TGCGCCAGCAGTGACAGCTCCTACAATGAGCAGTTCTTC
>TRBV6-5|-|TRBD2|TRBJ2-1
CASRVSSGRSTEQFF
TGTGCCAGCAGGGTCTCTAGCGGGAGATCAACTGAGCAGTTCTTC
>TRBV9|-|-|TRBJ2-2
CASSVDLLETYTGELFF
TGTGCCAGCAGCGTTGATCTCTTGGAGACCTACACCGGGGAGCTGTTTTTT
>TRBV6-5|-|TRBD1|TRBJ2-7
CASSWDSTYEQYF
TGTGCCAGCAGTTGGGACAGTACCTACGAGCAGTACTTC
>TRBV19|-|-|TRBJ2-7
CASSIVGGEQYF
TGTGCCAGTAGTATAGTAGGGGGCGAGCAGTACTTC
>TRBV6-5|-|TRBD1|TRBJ2-3
CASSSSGTASTDTQYF
TGTGCCAGCAGTTCTTCCGGGACAGCGAGCACAGATACGCAGTATTTT
>TRBV5-1|-|-|TRBJ2-7
CASTRGRGAYEQYF
TGCGCCAGCACCAGAGGCAGGGGGGCCTACGAGCAGTACTTC
>TRBV4-1|-|-|TRBJ1-2
CASSQDPSGDRGGYTF
TGCGCCAGCAGCCAAGATCCCTCGGGTGATCGTGGTGGCTACACCTTC
>TRBV20-1|once|-|TRBJ1-4
CSATPGLWSVF
TGCAGTGCTACTCCGGGACTCTGGTCTGTCTTT
>TRBV30|-|-|TRBJ1-1
CAWAQDLNTEAFF
TGTGCCTGGGCCCAGGATCTGAACACTGAAGCTTTCTTT
>TRBV27|-|-|TRBJ1-2
CASSLAGGPQGYTF
TGTGCCAGCAGTTTAGCCGGAGGTCCACAGGGCTACACCTTC
>TRBV7-3|-|-|TRBJ2-1
CASSFDRSSYNEQFF
TGTGCCAGCAGCTTTGACAGAAGTTCCTACAATGAGCAGTTCTTC
>TRBV11-2|-|-|TRBJ1-6
CASSPSLTPLHF
TGTGCCAGCAGCCCGTCTCTTACACCCCTCCACTTT
>TRBV28|-|-|TRBJ2-1
CASSTRLGDNEQFF
TGTGCCAGCAGCACCAGACTAGGGGACAATGAGCAGTTCTTC
>TRBV5-1|-|-|TRBJ1-5
CASSLAGGGGQPQHF
TGCGCCAGCAGCTTGGCCGGCGGGGGTGGTCAGCCCCAGCATTTT
>TRBV19|-|TRBD1|TRBJ2-7
CASSTPGGYEQYF
TGTGCCAGTAGTACCCCAGGGGGCTACGAGCAGTACTTC
>TRBV12-3/TRBV12-4|-|-|TRBJ1-1
CASLLNTEAFF
TGTGCCAGCTTATTGAACACTGAAGCTTTCTTT